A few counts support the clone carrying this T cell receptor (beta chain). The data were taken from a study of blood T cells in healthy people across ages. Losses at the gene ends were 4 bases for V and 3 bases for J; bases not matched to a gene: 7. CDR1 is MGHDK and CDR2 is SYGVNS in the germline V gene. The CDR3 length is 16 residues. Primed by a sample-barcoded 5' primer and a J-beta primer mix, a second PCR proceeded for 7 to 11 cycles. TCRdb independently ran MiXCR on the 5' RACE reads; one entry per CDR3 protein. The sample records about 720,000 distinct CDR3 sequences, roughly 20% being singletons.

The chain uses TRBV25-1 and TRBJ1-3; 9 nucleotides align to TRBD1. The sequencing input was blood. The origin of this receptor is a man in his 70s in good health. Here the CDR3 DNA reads TGTGCCAGCAGTGGGGACAGGGTAAGGGGTGGAAACACCATATATTTT. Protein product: CASSGDRVRGGNTIYF.